This T cell receptor (beta chain) was identified in a study of blood T cell repertoires in COVID-19. Study information: The cDNA or gDNA used as material had been derived from T cells, B-cell-depleted T cells, or PBMCs.

Authors' data handling: Reference gene primer amplification yielded estimated nucleated cell counts. Here immunoSEQ multiplex PCR was the method, and the copy in TCRdb shows in-frame clones only, minus some. V and J calls and clone size are copied from that table; D and trimming were computed from the DNA. Of fewer than 250,000 clones listed, about 83% are singletons. Participants spanned ages roughly 18 to 95 years and resided in some 22 US areas. Symptom resolution, clearance, or two negative PCRs marked donors in Cohort 3 as recovered. The germline gives CDR1 LGHNT, CDR2 FRNRAP. This CDR3 is built from 15 residues. V dropped 3 bases and J dropped 3 bases, with 11 bases sitting between them.

The material sequenced was PBMCs or T cells enriched from blood (not recorded which). The genes are TRBV12-5 and TRBJ1-4, with D tentatively TRBD1 (6 bases). The TCR was taken from a woman in her fifties or sixties who had recovered from COVID-19. The CDR3 DNA follows: TGTGCTAGTGGTTTTGGGGACACCCCTAATGAAAAACTGTTTTTT. Translation: CASGFGDTPNEKLFF.